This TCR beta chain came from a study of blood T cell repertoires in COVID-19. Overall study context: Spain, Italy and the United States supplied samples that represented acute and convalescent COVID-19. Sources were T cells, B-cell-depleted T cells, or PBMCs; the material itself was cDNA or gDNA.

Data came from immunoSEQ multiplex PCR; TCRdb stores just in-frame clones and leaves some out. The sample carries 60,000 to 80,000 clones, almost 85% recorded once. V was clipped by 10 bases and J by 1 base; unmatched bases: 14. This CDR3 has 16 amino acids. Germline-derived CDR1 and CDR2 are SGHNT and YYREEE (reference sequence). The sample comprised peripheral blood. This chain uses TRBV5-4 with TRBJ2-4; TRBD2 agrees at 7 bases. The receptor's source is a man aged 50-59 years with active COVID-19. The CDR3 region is CAVHRGGSPAKNIQYF. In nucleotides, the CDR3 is TGTGCCGTTCACCGTGGCGGGAGCCCGGCCAAAAACATTCAGTACTTC.